Following are 20 T cell receptor beta chains from one sample sequenced in a study of blood T cell repertoires in COVID-19. Assay: immunoSEQ multiplex PCR; the TCRdb copy retains only in-frame clones and omits some. The sample includes roughly 200,000 clones, more than 75% of them seen just once. The sample was PBMCs or T cells enriched from blood (not recorded which). The receptors stem from a middle-aged man with acute COVID-19.

The rearrangement uses TRBV27 and TRBJ2-7; 14 nucleotides agree with TRBD2. Germline assignment: CDR1 MNHEY and CDR2 SMNVEV (reference sequence). Unmatched junction bases numbered 6, after V lost 5 bases and J lost 6 bases. This CDR3 has 15 residues. The CDR3 DNA reads as TGTGCCAGCAGTCCTCGACTAGCGGGAGGGCGCGAGCAGTACTTC. This translates into CASSPRLAGGREQYF.

This clone was counted between two and nine times. The chain has TRBV21-1 and TRBJ2-7; the table's TRBD1 call for D was not verified on the DNA. TRBV21-1 is an annotated pseudogene. CDR3 length equals 16 residues. The CDR3 region is CASSKAGWTRTYEQYF. For the CDR3, the DNA is TGTGCCAGCAGCAAAGCAGGCTGGACACGCACCTACGAGCAGTACTTC.

In its sample, this clone was seen a few times. V gene TRBV4-3 combines with J gene TRBJ1-2, with 8 bases that match TRBD1. The junction had 12 bases not matched to a gene; V was cut back by 4 bases and J by 8 bases. Germline V lookup: CDR1 LGHNA, CDR2 YSLEER. The CDR3 runs 15 residues. DNA of the CDR3: TGCGCCAGCAGCCTTACCGGGACAGGATCTGGCGGCTACACCTTC. Its translation is CASSLTGTGSGGYTF.

The chain employs TRBV30 and TRBJ2-1; 8 nucleotides agree with TRBD1. CDR3 length: 14 amino acids. Germline loops: CDR1 GTSNPN, CDR2 SVGIG (reference sequence). V trimming: 1 base; J trimming: 8 bases; junction bases outside the gene matches: 7. The CDR3: CAWSARDRLHEQFF. Written as DNA, the CDR3 is TGTGCCTGGAGTGCCCGGGACAGGCTCCATGAGCAGTTCTTC.

The chain has TRBV24-1 and TRBJ1-4; 7 bases match TRBD1. Losses at the gene ends were 5 bases for V and 4 bases for J; bases not matched to a gene: 6. Germline V lookup: CDR1 KGHDR, CDR2 SFDVKD. The CDR3 covers 15 residues. CDR3 loop: CATSASGTVNEKLFF. The DNA for the CDR3 is TGTGCCACCAGTGCCTCCGGGACAGTTAATGAAAAACTGTTTTTT.

The chain carries TRBV29-1 and TRBJ2-3, with 8 bases lining up with TRBD2. The V and J ends lost 3 bases and 7 bases, in that order; junction bases with no gene match: 6. From germline, CDR1 is SQVTM and CDR2 ANQGSEA. This CDR3 spans 13 amino acids. CDR3 residues: CSVDRAGVNTQYF. The DNA of the CDR3 is TGCAGCGTTGATAGAGCGGGAGTGAATACGCAGTATTTT.

V gene TRBV24-1 combines with J gene TRBJ2-5; D perhaps matches TRBD1 (5 bases). The CDR3 sequence is 12 residues long. The V end lost 2 bases, the J end lost 10 bases, and 10 bases lay between the germline ends. Per the germline V gene, CDR1 is KGHDR and CDR2 is SFDVKD. The CDR3 reads CATSDSREDQYF. CDR3 sequence (DNA): TGTGCCACCAGTGATTCCAGGGAAGACCAGTACTTC.

The chain has TRBV5-1 and TRBJ2-3, with 7 bases fitting TRBD2. The CDR3 totals 16 residues. Germline-derived CDR1 and CDR2 are SGHRS and YFSETQ. The V segment lost 4 bases and the J segment 2 bases; nucleotides outside the gene matches: 10. CDR3 DNA: TGCGCCAGCAGCCCATCAGCTAGCGGCTTCACAGATACGCAGTATTTT. The encoded protein is CASSPSASGFTDTQYF.

The rearrangement joins TRBV19 to TRBJ2-1, with 7 bases matching TRBD2. Germline-derived CDR1 and CDR2 are LNHDA and SQIVND (reference sequence). The CDR3 has 15 amino acids. V shed 3 bases and J 9 bases; nucleotides not matched to a gene: 11. Here the CDR3 DNA reads TGTGCCAGTAGTATCCCCGGACTAGGGTTGGTTGAGCAGTTCTTC. It encodes CASSIPGLGLVEQFF.

The rearrangement uses TRBV5-4 and TRBJ1-1, with D maybe TRBD1 (5 bases). V lost 0 bases and J 2 bases, leaving 14 bases between the germline ends. Germline CDR1 SGHNT, CDR2 YYREEE (reference sequence). The CDR3 runs 16 residues. The CDR3 nucleotides are TGTGCCAGCAGCTTGGCCGGCGGACAAGTAAACACTGAAGCTTTCTTT. This gives the protein CASSLAGGQVNTEAFF.

The chain is built from TRBV2 and TRBJ2-7; 7 bases are shared with TRBD1. The ends lost 9 bases at V and 4 bases at J; junction bases unmatched: 3. Germline V gives CDR1 SNHLY, CDR2 FYNNEI. The CDR3 is 11 residues long. The chain's CDR3 is CASKQGYEQYF. CDR3 nucleotide sequence: TGTGCCAGTAAACAGGGGTACGAGCAGTACTTC.

This clone came up a few times. The CDR3 region has the DNA TGTGCCAGCAGTTTAGAGGGCCAGACTAATTCACCCCTCCACTTT. This encodes CASSLEGQTNSPLHF. The V call is TRBV6-5, the J call TRBJ1-6; no clear D. Germline CDR1 is MNHEY and CDR2 is SVGAGI. The CDR3 runs to 15 residues. V was pared by 4 bases and J by 6 bases, with 13 bases between.

This clone was seen a single time. The sample carries other DNA sequences with the same CDR3. CDR3 bases: TGTGCCTGGAGTGTACGGGGGAACACTGAAGCTTTCTTT. Its translation is CAWSVRGNTEAFF. V and J are TRBV30 and TRBJ1-1, with unresolved D. Trimming cost V 0 bases and J 1 base, with 6 bases left between them. Looked up from germline, CDR1 is GTSNPN and CDR2 is SVGIG (reference sequence). CDR3 length equals 13 residues.

This chain joins TRBV29-1 and TRBJ2-1, with TRBD1 identical over 8 bases. In germline, CDR1 is SQVTM, CDR2 ANQGSEA. The CDR3 is 13 residues long. The V and J ends lost 6 bases and 2 bases, in that order; junction bases with no gene match: 3. CDR3 in amino acids: CSVLQGAYNEQFF. The CDR3 DNA reads TGCAGCGTGTTACAGGGGGCCTACAATGAGCAGTTCTTC.

This clone was seen a single time. The junction and the germline gene differ at one end; a read error may be behind it. This sample also contains other DNA sequences that code for the same CDR3. This rearrangement joins TRBV28 to TRBJ1-5; unclear D gene. From germline, CDR1 is MDHEN and CDR2 SYDVKM. The CDR3 contains 11 residues. The CDR3: CASSSDQPQHF. CDR3 sequence (DNA): TGTGCCAGCAGTAGCGATCAGCCCCAGCATTTT. The variable domain in full, completed from reference TRBV28 and TRBJ1-5, reads DVKVTQSSRYLVKRTGEKVFLECVQDMDHENMFWYRQDPGLGLRLIYFSYDVKMKEKGDIPEGYSVSREKKERFSLILESASTNQTSMYLCASSSDQPQHFGDGTRLSIL.

This chain links TRBV11-3 with TRBJ2-1; TRBD1 aligns across 8 bases. Germline CDR1 reads SGHNT; CDR2 reads YENEEA. Trimming at V came to 5 bases and at J to 8 bases, leaving 8 bases not matched to a gene. The CDR3 consists of 14 residues. DNA of the CDR3: TGTGCCAGCAGCGCCCGACAGGGGTCGGATGAGCAGTTCTTC. Amino acids: CASSARQGSDEQFF.

The J gene is TRBJ2-2, the V gene TRBV29-1; D perhaps matches TRBD2 (5 bases). This CDR3 contains 13 residues. Germline CDR1 and CDR2: SQVTM and ANQGSEA. V lost 4 bases to trimming and J lost 2 bases, with 8 bases between them. In DNA, the CDR3 is TGCAGCGTTGCAGGACTTAACACCGGGGAGCTGTTTTTT. This gives the protein CSVAGLNTGELFF.

The count of this clone is one. V is TRBV28 and J is TRBJ2-7, with 12 bases that match TRBD2. CDR3 length: 13 amino acids. The germline CDR1 and CDR2 sequences are MDHEN and SYDVKM. After removal of 10 bases from V and 9 bases from J, the junction contained 10 bases not matched to a gene. The CDR3 spells CATRTSGKVVQYF. For the CDR3, the DNA is TGTGCCACCCGGACTAGCGGGAAGGTCGTGCAGTACTTC.

CDR3 sequence reads: CSAHSGRQQYF. For the CDR3, the DNA is TGCAGTGCCCATAGCGGGAGGCAGCAGTACTTC. The chain joins TRBV20-1 to TRBJ2-7; 10 nucleotides align to TRBD2. The germline gives CDR1 DFQATT, CDR2 SNEGSKA (reference sequence). This CDR3 contains 11 residues. V lost 6 bases to trimming and J lost 8 bases; unmatched junction nucleotides: 4.

This rearrangement joins TRBV10-3 to TRBJ2-7, with a weak D call TRBD1 (5 bases). The CDR3 length is 13 residues. V dropped 7 bases and J dropped 0 bases, with 10 bases sitting between them. Looked up from germline, CDR1 is ENHRY and CDR2 is SYGVKD. The CDR3 DNA follows: TGTGCCATCAAGGGGTTGAACTCCTACGAGCAGTACTTC. Protein sequence: CAIKGLNSYEQYF.